This entry lists 9 T cell receptor beta chains sequenced from one sample in a study of OX40 agonist ivuxolimab in advanced cancers. Library preparation used the immunoSEQ multiplex PCR assay. Drawn from immuneACCESS, this table holds only the in-frame rearrangements with V and J called that TCRdb kept. Clones are partly lost; checked studies trace under half to an unresolved V gene and leave the rest unexplained. The sample data list around 55,000 clones, and approximately 84% of these were observed just once. The ten largest clones capture roughly 13% of the sample. Sequencing used CD4+ or CD8+ T cells sorted from blood, obtained in a trial of the OX40 agonist ivuxolimab. These receptors were obtained from an adult with an advanced solid tumor such as melanoma, head and neck, liver or kidney cancer.

Turning to this clone: This may arise from a read error, as a much more abundant clone is one base away. The rearrangement joins TRBV11-2 to TRBJ2-7; D unclear. The germline gives CDR1 SGHAT, CDR2 FQNNGV. The CDR3 spans 11 residues. With 3 bases removed from V and 5 bases from J, the gap between germline ends came to 5 bases. CDR3 DNA: TGTGCCAGCAGCTTTAACCACGAGCAGTACTTC. Protein sequence: CASSFNHEQYF. The variable domain in full, with the rest retrieved from reference TRBV11-2 and TRBJ2-7, is EAGVAQSPRYKIIEKRQSVAFWCNPISGHATLYWYQQILGQGPKLLIQFQNNGVVDDSQLPKDRFSAERLKGVDSTLKIQPAKLEDSAVYLCASSFNHEQYFGPGTRLTVT.

This chain joins TRBV28 and TRBJ1-6, with D unclear. Germline V CDR1 and CDR2: MDHEN, SYDVKM. Trimming cost V 5 bases and J 0 bases, with 14 bases left between them. This CDR3 spans 17 amino acids. CDR3 amino acids: CASSLHPGSSYNSPLHF. The CDR3 region has the DNA TGTGCCAGCAGTCTACACCCCGGGAGCTCCTATAATTCACCCCTCCACTTT.

The chain has TRBV19 and TRBJ2-4; perhaps D is TRBD1 or TRBD2 (5 bases each). V gave up 4 bases and J gave up 0 bases, with 13 bases separating them. Germline V gives CDR1 LNHDA, CDR2 SQIVND (reference sequence). This CDR3 is 16 amino acids long. In DNA, the CDR3 is TGTGCCAGTAGTACCCGGGACCTAGGAGCCAAAAACATTCAGTACTTC. This gives the protein CASSTRDLGAKNIQYF.

The J gene is TRBJ2-7, the V gene TRBV5-1, with 9 bases matching TRBD1. After removal of 4 bases from V and 7 bases from J, the junction contained 6 bases not matched to a gene. Germline assignment: CDR1 SGHRS and CDR2 YFSETQ. This CDR3 spans 13 amino acids. The CDR3 here is CASSPGTGLEQYF. The DNA of the CDR3 is TGCGCCAGCAGCCCAGGGACAGGGTTGGAGCAGTACTTC.

This rearrangement joins TRBV15 to TRBJ2-7; D unresolved. The germline gives CDR1 LNHNV, CDR2 YYDKDF (reference sequence). The CDR3 contains 12 residues. V lost 5 bases and J lost 1, with 6 bases in between. CDR3 loop: CATSGDSYEQYF. CDR3 sequence (DNA): TGTGCCACCAGCGGGGATTCCTACGAGCAGTACTTC.

In DNA, the CDR3 is TGCGCCAGCAGCTTAGATCTGGGGGCCACACCACACACAGATACGCAGTATTTT. Its translation: CASSLDLGATPHTDTQYF. The rearrangement joins TRBV5-1 to TRBJ2-3, with D possibly matching TRBD1 (6 bases). Germline V gene sequence: CDR1 SGHRS, CDR2 YFSETQ. The CDR3 consists of 18 residues. Trimming removed 2 bases at V and 2 bases at J, with 21 bases between.

V and J are TRBV11-2 and TRBJ2-5, with no clear D. TRBJ2-7 explains the end of the DNA better; the J call may be wrong. Germline-derived CDR1 and CDR2 are SGHAT and FQNNGV. The CDR3 contains 14 residues. The CDR3 nucleotides are TGTGCCAGCAGCCGTTTCCCCAGCTCCTACGAGCAGTACTTC. This gives the protein CASSRFPSSYEQYF.

The chain is built from TRBV9 and TRBJ1-1, with D possibly being TRBD1 (6 bases). Between the trimmed V and J ends, which lost 3 bases and 0 bases, there was a span of 12 bases. The V gene's germline CDR1 is SGDLS and CDR2 YYNGEE. The CDR3 is 15 residues long. CDR3 sequence: CASSEGGRMNTEAFF. In DNA, the CDR3 is TGTGCCAGCAGCGAGGGGGGCAGGATGAACACTGAAGCTTTCTTT. The full variable domain, in which reference TRBV9 and TRBJ1-1 provide the parts outside the CDR3, is DSGVTQTPKHLITATGQRVTLRCSPRSGDLSVYWYQQSLDQGLQFLIQYYNGEERAKGNILERFSAQQFPDLHSELNLSSLELGDSALYFCASSEGGRMNTEAFFGQGTRLTVV.

A remark on this clone: At one boundary the junction diverges from the germline segment, which might be a read error. The chain is built from TRBV7-7 and TRBJ2-2, with TRBD1 matching over 7 bases. Germline CDR1 reads SSHAT; CDR2 reads FNYEAQ (reference sequence). The CDR3 has 15 residues. CDR3 residues: CASSITGDHTGELFF. The DNA of the CDR3 is TGTGCTAGCAGCATCACAGGGGATCACACCGGGGAGCTGTTTTTT.